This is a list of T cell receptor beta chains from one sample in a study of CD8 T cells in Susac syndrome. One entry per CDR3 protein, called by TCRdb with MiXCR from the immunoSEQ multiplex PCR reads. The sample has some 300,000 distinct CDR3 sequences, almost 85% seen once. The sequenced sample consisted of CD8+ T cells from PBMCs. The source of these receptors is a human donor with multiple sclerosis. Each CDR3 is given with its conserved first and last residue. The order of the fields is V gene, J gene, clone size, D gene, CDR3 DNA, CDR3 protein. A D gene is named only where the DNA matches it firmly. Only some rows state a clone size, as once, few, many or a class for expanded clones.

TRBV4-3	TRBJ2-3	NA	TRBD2	TGCGCCAGCAGCCAAGGAGGAAAGCGGGAGATTGGCACAGATACGCAGTATTTT	CASSQGGKREIGTDTQYF
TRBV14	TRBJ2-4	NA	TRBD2	TGTGCCAGCAGCCAAGAGAGCGGGAGATATGACATTCAGTACTTC	CASSQESGRYDIQYF
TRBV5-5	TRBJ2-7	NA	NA	TGTGCCAGCAGCTTGTGGGGACCCTCAACCCTATCCTACGAGCAGTACTTC	CASSLWGPSTLSYEQYF
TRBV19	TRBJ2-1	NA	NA	TGTGCCAGTAGCGACGGACGGACACCGTACAATGAGCAGTTCTTC	CASSDGRTPYNEQFF
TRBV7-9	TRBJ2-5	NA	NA	TGTGCCAGCAGCTTAAGGGCGGGGTCCCAAGAGACCCAGTACTTC	CASSLRAGSQETQYF
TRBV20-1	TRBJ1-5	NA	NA	TGCAGTGCTAGAGTGGGGTCCCCCAATCAGCCCCAGCATTTT	CSARVGSPNQPQHF
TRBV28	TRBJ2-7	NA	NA	TGTGCCAGCAGTGACGTCCCCGGGCTCGAGCAGTACTTC	CASSDVPGLEQYF
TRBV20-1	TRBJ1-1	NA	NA	TGCAGTGCTAGACAGGGGAAAGCTTTCTTT	CSARQGKAFF
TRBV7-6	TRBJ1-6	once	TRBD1	TGTGCCAGCAGCTCTGGGACAGGAACTAATTCACCCCTCCACTTT	CASSSGTGTNSPLHF
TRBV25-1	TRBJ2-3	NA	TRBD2	TGTGCCAGCAGTGGGTCTAGCGGGAGGTTCACAGATACGCAGTATTTT	CASSGSSGRFTDTQYF
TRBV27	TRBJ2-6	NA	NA	TGTGCCAGCAGTTTATTTGTACCCGGAACGGGGGCCAACGTCCTGACTTTC	CASSLFVPGTGANVLTF
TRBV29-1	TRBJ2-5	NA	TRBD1	TGCAGCGTGGGGACAGGGGTTGTAGAAGAGACCCAGTACTTC	CSVGTGVVEETQYF
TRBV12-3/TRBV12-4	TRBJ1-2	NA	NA	TGTGCCAGCAGTGTACCCAGGGGCCATGGCTATGGCTACACCTTC	CASSVPRGHGYGYTF
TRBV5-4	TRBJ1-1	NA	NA	TGTGCCAGCAGCTCCCCGGATGTGAACACTGAAGCTTTCTTT	CASSSPDVNTEAFF
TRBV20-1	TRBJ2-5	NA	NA	TGCAGTGCTAGAGGGGGGGAGACCCAGTACTTC	CSARGGETQYF
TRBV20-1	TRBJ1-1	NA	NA	TGCAGTCCAATGAGCTTGGGCGCTGAAGCTTTCTTT	CSPMSLGAEAFF
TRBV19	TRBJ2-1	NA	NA	TGTGCCAGTAGTGCCCTCCCCTACAATGAGCAGTTCTTC	CASSALPYNEQFF
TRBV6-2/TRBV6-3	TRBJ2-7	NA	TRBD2	TGTGCCAGCAGTCTCCATGGTGGCGGGAGTCGGGGTGAGCAGTACTTC	CASSLHGGGSRGEQYF
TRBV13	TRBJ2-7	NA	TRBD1	TGTGCCAGCAGCTTAGGAGACAGGGGTGCAGACGAGCAGTACTTC	CASSLGDRGADEQYF
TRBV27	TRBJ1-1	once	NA	TGTGCCAGCAGCCCCCTAGGGGGACCGTTCGAGGGTTTGCGCACTGAAGCTTTCTTT	CASSPLGGPFEGLRTEAFF
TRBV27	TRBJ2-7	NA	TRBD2	TGTGCCAGCAGTACTACTAGCGGTTACTCCTACGAGCAGTACTTC	CASSTTSGYSYEQYF
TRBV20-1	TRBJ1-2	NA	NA	TGCAGTGCTATCTCTGGACAGCCTAACTATGGCTACACCTTC	CSAISGQPNYGYTF
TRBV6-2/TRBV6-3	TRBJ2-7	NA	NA	TGTGCCAGCAGTTCCTCCCTAGCTGCCAGGAGCTCCTACGAGCAGTACTTC	CASSSSLAARSSYEQYF
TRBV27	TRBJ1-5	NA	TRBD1	TGTGCCAGCAGTCCCGGGACAGTCCGACAGCCCCAGCATTTT	CASSPGTVRQPQHF
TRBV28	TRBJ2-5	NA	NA	TGTGCCAGCAGTTTCGGCTTTGGTGGGGAAGAGACCCAGTACTTC	CASSFGFGGEETQYF
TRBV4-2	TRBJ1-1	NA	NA	TGTGCCAGCAGCCACCCTAGGTACCCTGGGTCGAACACTGAAGCTTTCTTT	CASSHPRYPGSNTEAFF
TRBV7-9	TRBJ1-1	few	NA	TGTGCCAGCAGCCAAGATGGCAGAATGAACACTGAAGCTTTCTTT	CASSQDGRMNTEAFF
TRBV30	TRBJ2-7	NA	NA	TGTGCCTTAGAAGCCGGGACTGCCTTCTACGAGCAGTACTTC	CALEAGTAFYEQYF
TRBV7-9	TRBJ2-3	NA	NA	TGTGCCAGCAGCTTAGTATCGCAGGGGACAGATACGCAGTATTTT	CASSLVSQGTDTQYF
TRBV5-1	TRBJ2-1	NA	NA	TGCGCCAGCAGCCTACAGGAGGGTATCTACAATGAGCAGTTCTTC	CASSLQEGIYNEQFF
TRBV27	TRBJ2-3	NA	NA	TGTGCCAGCAGTTCGCAGGGGTATGATGGCACAGATACGCAGTATTTT	CASSSQGYDGTDTQYF
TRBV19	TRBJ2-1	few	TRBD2	TGTGCCAGTACCCCGGGGACTAGCGGTTACAATGAGCAGTTCTTC	CASTPGTSGYNEQFF
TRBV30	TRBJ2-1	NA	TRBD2	TGTGCCTGGATTTGGGCGGGAGGCCGCAATGAGCAGTTCTTC	CAWIWAGGRNEQFF
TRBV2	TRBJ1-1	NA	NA	TGTGCCACAGGGAGGACAGTGTCTTTGAACACTGAAGCTTTCTTT	CATGRTVSLNTEAFF
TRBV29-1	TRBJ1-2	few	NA	TGCAGCGGTGGGGCCGGGGGCGATAACACCTTC	CSGGAGGDNTF
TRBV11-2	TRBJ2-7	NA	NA	TGTGCCAGCAGATTACCGACAGGCTACGAGCAGTACTTC	CASRLPTGYEQYF
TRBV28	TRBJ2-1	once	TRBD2	TGTGCCAGCAGTCGGCTCCTAGCGGGAGGGCAGGATGAGCAGTTCTTC	CASSRLLAGGQDEQFF
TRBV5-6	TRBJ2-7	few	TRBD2	TGTGCCAGCACCCCGGGGCTAGCGGGAGACAACGAGCAGTACTTC	CASTPGLAGDNEQYF
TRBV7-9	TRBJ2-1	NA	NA	TGTGCCAGCAGCCCTGGCCGCAATGAGCAGTTCTTC	CASSPGRNEQFF